This T cell receptor (beta chain) was retrieved from a study of identical twins. The germline V gene has CDR1 MNHEY and CDR2 SMNVEV (reference sequence). Trimming removed 3 bases from V and 9 bases from J; junction bases left unmatched: 9. The CDR3 is made up of 16 amino acids. Unique molecular identifiers were present on the cDNA, and a universal primer site came from template switching. MiXCR was run by TCRdb on the 5' RACE reads, yielding one entry per CDR3 protein. In the table there are 570,000 or so distinct CDR3 sequences, around 9.6% of which are singletons. Another study also made use of these data, one on yellow fever vaccine responses in identical twins.

The chain recombines TRBV27 with TRBJ2-1; TRBD2 matches 12 bases. The sequence was collected from a woman between 18 and 30 years old in good health. Sequencing was carried out using PBMCs. CDR3 bases: TGTGCCAGCAGTTTCTTCCTAGCGGGGGGGCCAGGTGAGCAGTTCTTC. Protein product: CASSFFLAGGPGEQFF.